The next 8 T cell receptor beta chains were all read from a single sample in a study of response to subunit inactivated influenza vaccine. TCRdb processed the RT-PCR reads anew with MiXCR; each CDR3 protein has one entry. The data show hundreds of thousands of distinct CDR3 sequences, roughly 15% seen once. The sequences come from PBMCs from blood, collected around 15 days before vaccination. Every receptor here comes from a man aged 50-60 years who received an inactivated influenza vaccine.

This clonotype was observed a handful of times. The CDR3 coding sequence is TGTGCCAGCAGGAGCGGGGGCATGTCTGATGAGCAGTTCTTC. It encodes CASRSGGMSDEQFF. The chain carries TRBV6-1 and TRBJ2-1, with TRBD2 identical over 8 bases. The junction had 9 bases not matched to a gene; V was cut back by 6 bases and J by 8 bases. CDR1 is MNHNS, CDR2 SASEGT, per germline. The CDR3 runs 14 residues.

J is TRBJ2-5 and V is TRBV20-1; no firm D call. The ends were cut back, 6 bases at V and 2 bases at J, with 16 bases in the middle. The CDR3 spans 14 residues. Germline loops: CDR1 DFQATT, CDR2 SNEGSKA (reference sequence). CDR3 nucleotides: TGCAGTGCCCTCACCGTGGGCATTCAAGAGACCCAGTACTTC. It yields the protein CSALTVGIQETQYF.

The chain is built from TRBV3-1 and TRBJ2-1; 7 bases are shared with TRBD1. V lost 4 bases and J lost 9; bases outside the gene matches: 6. From germline, CDR1 is LGHDT and CDR2 YNNKEL (reference sequence). The CDR3 length is 13 residues. CDR3 DNA: TGTGCCAGCAGCCGAGGACAGGTGGGTGAGCAGTTCTTC. Translation: CASSRGQVGEQFF.

This clonotype has ten or more counts. The chain uses TRBV6-5 and TRBJ1-1; D unclear. The germline V gene encodes CDR1 MNHEY and CDR2 SVGAGI. Trimming took 6 bases from V and 3 from J, leaving 5 bases between them. This CDR3 comprises 11 residues. DNA for the CDR3: TGTGCCAGCAGGCGCGACACTGAAGCTTTCTTT. Its protein is CASRRDTEAFF.

The chain couples TRBV12-3 or TRBV12-4 to TRBJ1-5; 7 bases match TRBD1. This CDR3 comprises 18 residues. J gave up 6 bases and V 4 bases, and 18 bases lay outside the gene matches. The CDR3 bases are TGTGCCAGCAGTTCCACAGGGGCTCTAGGTAGGGGTAGTCAGCCCCAGCATTTT. Translating gives CASSSTGALGRGSQPQHF.

This clonotype was counted a few times. The chain couples TRBV28 to TRBJ1-2; D call uncertain. The CDR3 length is 14 residues. From germline, CDR1 is MDHEN and CDR2 SYDVKM. V lost 4 bases, J lost 6 bases, and 15 bases lay in between. In nucleotides, the CDR3 is TGTGCCAGCAGTTCAATCGGCGGGGTTGATGGCTACACCTTC. It specifies CASSSIGGVDGYTF.

The J gene is TRBJ2-1, the V gene TRBV7-9; 11 bases line up with TRBD2. This CDR3 is 15 amino acids long. The germline V gene encodes CDR1 SEHNR and CDR2 FQNEAQ (reference sequence). Germline trimming cut 5 bases from V and 7 bases from J; bases unmatched to any gene: 7. The CDR3 reads CASSNTGTSGNEQFF. The CDR3, as DNA: TGTGCCAGCAGCAATACCGGGACTAGCGGAAATGAGCAGTTCTTC.

Remarks on this clonotype: An end of the junction differs from the germline gene, which may be a read error. The chain is built from TRBV4-3 and TRBJ1-3; D is uncertain. The CDR3 runs to 12 residues. Germline lookup yields CDR1 LGHNA and CDR2 YSLEER. The DNA for the CDR3 is TGCGCCAGCAGCCAAGATGGACACACCATATATTTT. It encodes CASSQDGHTIYF.